This T cell receptor beta chain was sequenced for a study of control samples from healthy donors and cancer patients. From germline, CDR1 is SGHVS and CDR2 FQNEAQ. This CDR3 has 13 amino acids. The V end lost 5 bases, the J end lost 3 bases, and 10 bases lay between the germline ends. Sequencing used immunoSEQ multiplex PCR; TCRdb keeps in-frame clones, though not all of them. The profile covers about 140,000 clones, with just under 95% appearing a single time and about 11% taken by the ten largest. The material sequenced was blood. This sequence was found in a man in his thirties or forties in good health. The rearrangement uses TRBV7-8 and TRBJ1-1; no definite D call. DNA for the CDR3: TGTGCCAGCAGCCCCCATGGGTACACTGAAGCTTTCTTT. Translation gives CASSPHGYTEAFF.